The 27 T cell receptor beta chains presented below share a single source sample, sequenced in a study of Ad26.COV2.S vaccination and SARS-CoV-2 variants. Profiled with immunoSEQ multiplex PCR; TCRdb holds only in-frame clones, not every one. Found here are nearly 400,000 clones, about 91% of them singletons; the top ten hold 1.5% to 2%. Treatment here: around 19 received Ad26.COV2.S at low or high dose, single or two shots; roughly five received placebo; per-sample allocation not given. Material that was analyzed had been drawn on day 63 after the first vaccine or placebo injection. Here the sequenced sample was peripheral blood, taken in a trial of Ad26.COV2.S vaccine versus placebo. These receptor sequences come from a person aged 18-60 years who received the Ad26.COV2.S COVID-19 vaccine or a placebo.

This clone has a single count. This rearrangement joins TRBV19 to TRBJ2-1; 13 bases map to TRBD2. The CDR3 covers 14 residues. CDR1 and CDR2 from the germline V gene are LNHDA and SQIVND (reference sequence). After removal of 4 bases from V and 7 bases from J, the junction contained 1 base not matched to a gene. CDR3 bases: TGTGCCAGTAGTAAGACTAGCGGGAGGAATGAGCAGTTCTTC. Amino acid sequence: CASSKTSGRNEQFF.

J is TRBJ2-7 and V is TRBV4-3, with a possible D match to TRBD1 (5 bases). CDR1 and CDR2 from the germline V gene are LGHNA and YSLEER. V dropped 0 bases and J dropped 6 bases, with 15 bases sitting between them. This CDR3 comprises 15 residues. This CDR3 reads CASSQEARAVGEQYF. In DNA form, the CDR3 reads TGCGCCAGCAGCCAAGAGGCCAGGGCTGTTGGCGAGCAGTACTTC.

Only one count was recorded for this clone. This chain connects TRBV6-5 to TRBJ1-5; D may be TRBD1 (5 bases). The CDR3 sequence is 14 residues long. V dropped 5 bases and J dropped 1 base, with 9 bases sitting between them. Germline V gene sequence: CDR1 MNHEY, CDR2 SVGAGI. CDR3 region: CASSPRDSNQPQHF. DNA for the CDR3: TGTGCCAGCAGTCCCCGGGACAGCAATCAGCCCCAGCATTTT.

The chain is built from TRBV28 and TRBJ2-4; 7 bases map to TRBD1. Germline CDR1 and CDR2: MDHEN and SYDVKM. The trim removed 5 bases at V and 2 bases at J, leaving 9 bases unmatched. There are 16 residues in the CDR3. The CDR3 reads CASSPIVRGTKNIQYF. CDR3 in DNA: TGTGCCAGCAGTCCAATTGTCAGGGGGACCAAAAACATTCAGTACTTC.

The V and J genes are TRBV9 and TRBJ1-5; weak D call: TRBD1 (5 bases). V lost 0 bases and J lost 2, with 9 bases in between. The germline V gene encodes CDR1 SGDLS and CDR2 YYNGEE. CDR3 length: 15 amino acids. The DNA for the CDR3 is TGTGCCAGCAGCGTAGCCGGGGACGGCAATCAGCCCCAGCATTTT. Translated: CASSVAGDGNQPQHF.

In its sample, this clone was seen a few times. The V and J genes are TRBV14 and TRBJ1-1; tentatively, D is TRBD1 (5 bases). Germline CDR1 reads SGHDN; CDR2 reads FVKESK. V was shortened by 1 base and J by 0 bases, with 12 bases between the two germline ends. The CDR3 is 16 residues long. CDR3 loop: CASSQAARGLNTEAFF. The CDR3 nucleotides are TGTGCCAGCAGCCAAGCGGCGAGGGGCTTGAACACTGAAGCTTTCTTT.

The CDR3, as DNA: TGTGCCATCAGCGAGGCCCCTACAAGTGAGCAGTTCTTC. Its protein is CAISEAPTSEQFF. The V call is TRBV10-3, the J call TRBJ2-1, with D unresolved. The V gene lost 6 bases and the J gene lost 9 bases, with 15 bases spanning the gap. The CDR3 is made up of 13 amino acids. In germline, CDR1 is ENHRY, CDR2 SYGVKD.

The CDR3 coding sequence is TGTGCCAGCAGCCGGGGCACTAGCGGGAGCTACAATGAGCAGTTCTTC. It codes for CASSRGTSGSYNEQFF. The rearrangement uses TRBV4-2 and TRBJ2-1; 11 positions agree with TRBD2. The CDR3 sequence is 16 residues long. Germline assignment: CDR1 LGHNA and CDR2 YNFKEQ. V lost 4 bases to trimming and J lost 3 bases; unmatched junction nucleotides: 5.

This clone was counted a single time. The V gene is TRBV6-5, the J gene TRBJ2-3; TRBD2 agrees at 8 bases. CDR1 MNHEY and CDR2 SVGAGI come from the germline V gene. This CDR3 contains 16 residues. Trimming at V came to 3 bases and at J to 0 bases, leaving 5 bases not matched to a gene. CDR3 coding DNA: TGTGCCAGCAGTTATTTGGGCGGGGGGAGCACAGATACGCAGTATTTT. The encoded protein is CASSYLGGGSTDTQYF.

The chain carries TRBV3-1 (or the pseudogene TRBV3-2) and TRBJ2-7; 9 nucleotides match TRBD1. The junction had 5 bases not matched to a gene; V was cut back by 4 bases and J by 1 base. The CDR3 has 15 amino acids. CDR1 is LGHDT, CDR2 YNNKEL, per germline (reference sequence). The chain's CDR3 is CASSRYRGLSYEQYF. In DNA, the CDR3 is TGTGCCAGCAGCCGCTACAGGGGGCTTTCCTACGAGCAGTACTTC.

A remark on this clone: Other DNA sequences of this sample code for an identical CDR3. CDR3 DNA sequence: TGTGCCAGCAGCTTATCTAGCGACACAGATACGCAGTATTTT. As protein: CASSLSSDTDTQYF. V gene TRBV7-2 combines with J gene TRBJ2-3, with D possibly matching TRBD2 (6 bases). This CDR3 contains 14 residues. Germline assignment: CDR1 SGHTA and CDR2 FQGNSA. Trimming stripped 2 bases from V and 2 bases from J, with 8 bases between. The full variable domain, rest sourced from reference TRBV7-2 and TRBJ2-3, is GAGVSQSPSNKVTEKGKDVELRCDPISGHTALYWYRQSLGQGLEFLIYFQGNSAPDKSGLPSDRFSAERTGGSVSTLTIQRTQQEDSAVYLCASSLSSDTDTQYFGPGTRLTVL.

V usage is TRBV1 and J usage is TRBJ2-5. TRBV1 constitutes a pseudogene. The CDR3 length is 15 residues. The CDR3 sequence is CTSSHPTAIKETQYF. The CDR3, as DNA: TGCACCAGCAGCCACCCTACGGCCATAAAGGAGACCCAGTACTTC.

V and J are TRBV28 and TRBJ2-3; a weak D match, TRBD2 (5 bases). The CDR3 loop spans 14 amino acids. Germline CDR1 MDHEN, CDR2 SYDVKM. Between the trimmed V and J ends, which lost 4 bases and 2 bases, there was a span of 10 bases. CDR3 sequence reads: CASSYVGVTDTQYF. The DNA of the CDR3 is TGTGCCAGCAGTTACGTCGGGGTCACAGATACGCAGTATTTT.

CDR3 DNA: TGCGCCAGTAAATTGGGACGGGAAGAGACCCAGTACTTC. Encoded protein: CASKLGREETQYF. The chain has TRBV5-1 and TRBJ2-5, with D perhaps TRBD1 or TRBD2 (5 bases each). Trimming removed 8 bases at V and 3 bases at J, with 14 bases between. The germline V gene encodes CDR1 SGHRS and CDR2 YFSETQ. This CDR3 comprises 13 residues.

V is TRBV4-1 and J is TRBJ1-6, with a tentative D call TRBD1 (5 bases). The ends were cut back, 0 bases at V and 5 bases at J, with 14 bases in the middle. The CDR3 extends over 17 amino acids. In germline, CDR1 is MGHRA, CDR2 YSYEKL. This CDR3 is CASSQEGRQGNNSPLHF. In DNA form, the CDR3 reads TGCGCCAGCAGCCAAGAGGGTAGGCAGGGAAATAATTCACCCCTCCACTTT.

The rearrangement joins TRBV28 to TRBJ2-1, with a tentative D call TRBD2 (5 bases). V lost 1 base, J lost 9 bases, and 7 bases lay in between. Germline V CDR1 and CDR2: MDHEN, SYDVKM. CDR3 length: 12 amino acids. CDR3 bases: TGTGCCAGCAGTTTATATGGGAGTGAGCAGTTCTTC. This translates into CASSLYGSEQFF.

Written as DNA, the CDR3 is TGCGCCAGCAGCTTGGTAGCTAGCGGGATGATATATGAGCAGTTCTTC. This sequence encodes CASSLVASGMIYEQFF. The V gene is TRBV5-1, the J gene TRBJ2-1; 9 nucleotides agree with TRBD2. The V segment lost 0 bases and the J segment 8 bases; nucleotides outside the gene matches: 9. CDR3 length: 16 amino acids. Germline values: CDR1 SGHRS, CDR2 YFSETQ.

The V call is TRBV13, the J call TRBJ2-5; the D gene is possibly TRBD2 (5 bases). Germline assignment: CDR1 PRHDT and CDR2 FYEKMQ (reference sequence). This CDR3 spans 15 amino acids. V was shortened by 5 bases and J by 0 bases, with 13 bases between the two germline ends. CDR3 sequence (DNA): TGTGCCAGCAGCCCGGGGTTCCAGTACCAAGAGACCCAGTACTTC. Encoded protein: CASSPGFQYQETQYF.

In this sample, this clone turned up many times. V gene TRBV7-6 combines with J gene TRBJ2-1; 7 bases align to TRBD2. The CDR3 contains 16 residues. With 4 bases clipped from V and 6 bases from J, the junction kept 12 bases outside the gene matches. The germline V gene has CDR1 SGHVS and CDR2 FNYEAQ. The CDR3 nucleotides are TGTGCCAGCAGCTCGACCGGCGCGGGAGCCGTCAATGAGCAGTTCTTC. As protein: CASSSTGAGAVNEQFF. The variable domain in full, completed from reference TRBV7-6 and TRBJ2-1, reads GAGVSQSPRYKVTKRGQDVALRCDPISGHVSLYWYRQALGQGPEFLTYFNYEAQQDKSGLPNDRFSAERPEGSISTLTIQRTEQRDSAMYRCASSSTGAGAVNEQFFGPGTRLTVL.

The chain links TRBV12-3 or TRBV12-4 to TRBJ1-6; unclear D gene. V was cut by 1 base and J by 11 bases, with 9 bases left in between. The CDR3 has 13 amino acids. CDR3 loop: CASSLGDRAPLHF. CDR3 nucleotide sequence: TGTGCCAGCAGTTTAGGGGATAGGGCACCCCTCCACTTT.

The chain links TRBV5-4 to TRBJ2-3; 7 bases align to TRBD2. This CDR3 comprises 15 residues. Losses at the gene ends were 3 bases for V and 1 base for J; bases not matched to a gene: 5. The germline gives CDR1 SGHNT, CDR2 YYREEE (reference sequence). CDR3 region: CASSWGGGGTDTQYF. CDR3 nucleotide sequence: TGTGCCAGCAGCTGGGGGGGAGGGGGCACAGATACGCAGTATTTT.

The chain recombines TRBV27 with TRBJ1-1; D not certain. This CDR3 comprises 13 residues. V lost 3 bases and J lost 1, with 6 bases in between. Per the germline V gene, CDR1 is MNHEY and CDR2 is SMNVEV (reference sequence). The CDR3 sequence: CASSFDQNTEAFF. In DNA form, the CDR3 reads TGTGCCAGCAGTTTCGACCAGAACACTGAAGCTTTCTTT.

The rearrangement joins TRBV18 to TRBJ2-6, with D possibly matching TRBD1 (6 bases). CDR1 and CDR2 from the germline V gene are KGHSH and LQKENI. V lost 3 bases to trimming and J lost 2 bases, with 11 bases between them. This CDR3 has 16 amino acids. The CDR3 DNA is TGTGCCAGCTCACCGTACCAGGGGCCTGGGGCCAACGTCCTGACTTTC. This sequence encodes CASSPYQGPGANVLTF.

This clone was recorded a few times. V and J are TRBV6-6 and TRBJ2-2, with D possibly being TRBD1 or TRBD2 (6 bases each). Trimming took off 4 bases at V and 6 bases at J, with 15 bases between the two ends. CDR1 is MNHNY and CDR2 is SVGAGI in the germline V gene (reference sequence). The CDR3 has 15 amino acids. CDR3 in amino acids: CASSFNRAGSGELFF. In DNA, the CDR3 is TGTGCCAGCAGTTTCAACAGGGCGGGGTCCGGGGAGCTGTTTTTT.

The J gene is TRBJ1-1, the V gene TRBV5-1, with D possibly matching TRBD1 (6 bases). Germline values: CDR1 SGHRS, CDR2 YFSETQ. The CDR3 is 14 amino acids. V was trimmed by 1 base and J by 7 bases, leaving 14 bases between them. The CDR3 DNA reads as TGCGCCAGCAGCTTGAAACAGGGTAATAGTGAAGCTTTCTTT. Translation: CASSLKQGNSEAFF. The full variable domain, its missing parts supplied by reference TRBV5-1 and TRBJ1-1, is KAGVTQTPRYLIKTRGQQVTLSCSPISGHRSVSWYQQTPGQGLQFLFEYFSETQRNKGNFPGRFSGRQFSNSRSEMNVSTLELGDSALYLCASSLKQGNSEAFFGQGTRLTVV.

The chain has TRBV7-3 and TRBJ2-2, with 10 positions matching TRBD2. The CDR3 covers 14 residues. CDR1 is SGHTA and CDR2 is FQGTGA in the germline V gene. The V and J ends lost 5 bases and 4 bases, in that order; junction bases with no gene match: 1. The CDR3 reads CASSGTSVTGELFF. CDR3 DNA: TGTGCCAGCAGCGGGACTAGCGTCACCGGGGAGCTGTTTTTT.

V usage is TRBV9 and J usage is TRBJ2-1; D possibly corresponds to TRBD2 (5 bases). Deletions cut 0 bases from V and 2 bases from J, with 9 bases between. The CDR3 consists of 15 residues. In germline, CDR1 is SGDLS, CDR2 YYNGEE. CDR3 coding DNA: TGTGCCAGCAGCGTAGCCCTAGCTGCCTACAATGAGCAGTTCTTC. Translation gives CASSVALAAYNEQFF.